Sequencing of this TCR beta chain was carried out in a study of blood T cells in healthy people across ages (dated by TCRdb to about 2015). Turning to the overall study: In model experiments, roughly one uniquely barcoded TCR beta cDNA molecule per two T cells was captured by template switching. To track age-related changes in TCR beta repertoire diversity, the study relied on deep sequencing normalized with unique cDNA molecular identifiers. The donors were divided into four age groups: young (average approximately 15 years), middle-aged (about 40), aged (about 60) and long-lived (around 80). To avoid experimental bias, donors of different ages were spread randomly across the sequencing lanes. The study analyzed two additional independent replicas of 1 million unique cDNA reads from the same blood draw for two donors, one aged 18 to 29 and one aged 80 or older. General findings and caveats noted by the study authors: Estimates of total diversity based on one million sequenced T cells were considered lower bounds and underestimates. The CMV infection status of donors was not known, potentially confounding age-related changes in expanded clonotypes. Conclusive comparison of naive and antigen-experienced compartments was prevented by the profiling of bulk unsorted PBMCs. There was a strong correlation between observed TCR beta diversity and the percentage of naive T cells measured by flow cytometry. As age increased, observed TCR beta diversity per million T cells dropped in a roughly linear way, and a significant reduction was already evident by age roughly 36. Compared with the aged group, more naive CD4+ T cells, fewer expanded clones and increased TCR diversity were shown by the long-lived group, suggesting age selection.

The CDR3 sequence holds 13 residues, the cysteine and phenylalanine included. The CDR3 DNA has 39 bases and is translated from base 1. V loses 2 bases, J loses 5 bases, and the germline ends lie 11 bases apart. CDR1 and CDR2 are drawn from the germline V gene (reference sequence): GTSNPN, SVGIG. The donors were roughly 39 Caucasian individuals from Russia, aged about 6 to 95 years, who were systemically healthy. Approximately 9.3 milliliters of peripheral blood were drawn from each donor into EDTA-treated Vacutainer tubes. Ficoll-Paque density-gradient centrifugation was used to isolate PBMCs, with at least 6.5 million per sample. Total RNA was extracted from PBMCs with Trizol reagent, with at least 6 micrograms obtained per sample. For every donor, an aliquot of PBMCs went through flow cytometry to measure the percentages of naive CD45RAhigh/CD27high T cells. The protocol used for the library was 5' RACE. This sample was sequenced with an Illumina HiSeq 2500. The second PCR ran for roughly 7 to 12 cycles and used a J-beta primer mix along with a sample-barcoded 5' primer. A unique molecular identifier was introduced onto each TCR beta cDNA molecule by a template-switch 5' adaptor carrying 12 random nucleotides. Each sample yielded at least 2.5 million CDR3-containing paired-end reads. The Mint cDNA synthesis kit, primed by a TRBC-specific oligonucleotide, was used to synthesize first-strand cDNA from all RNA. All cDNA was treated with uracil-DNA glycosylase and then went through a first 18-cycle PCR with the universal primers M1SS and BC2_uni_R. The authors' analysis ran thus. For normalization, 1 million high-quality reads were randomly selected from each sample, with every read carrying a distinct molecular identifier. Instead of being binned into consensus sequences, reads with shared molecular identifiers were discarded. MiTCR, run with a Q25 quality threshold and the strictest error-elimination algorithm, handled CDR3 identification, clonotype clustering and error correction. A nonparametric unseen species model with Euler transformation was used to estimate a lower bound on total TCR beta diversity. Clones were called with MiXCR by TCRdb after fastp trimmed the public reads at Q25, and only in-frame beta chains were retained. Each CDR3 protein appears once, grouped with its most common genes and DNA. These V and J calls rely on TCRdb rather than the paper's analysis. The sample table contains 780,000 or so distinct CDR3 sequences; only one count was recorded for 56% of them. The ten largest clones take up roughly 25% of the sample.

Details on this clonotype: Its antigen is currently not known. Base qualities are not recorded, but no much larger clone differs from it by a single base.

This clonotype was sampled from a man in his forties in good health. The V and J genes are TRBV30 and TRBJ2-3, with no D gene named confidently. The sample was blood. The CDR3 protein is CAWSRSLGDTQYF. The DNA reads TGTGCCTGGAGTAGATCTTTGGGAGATACGCAGTATTTT.